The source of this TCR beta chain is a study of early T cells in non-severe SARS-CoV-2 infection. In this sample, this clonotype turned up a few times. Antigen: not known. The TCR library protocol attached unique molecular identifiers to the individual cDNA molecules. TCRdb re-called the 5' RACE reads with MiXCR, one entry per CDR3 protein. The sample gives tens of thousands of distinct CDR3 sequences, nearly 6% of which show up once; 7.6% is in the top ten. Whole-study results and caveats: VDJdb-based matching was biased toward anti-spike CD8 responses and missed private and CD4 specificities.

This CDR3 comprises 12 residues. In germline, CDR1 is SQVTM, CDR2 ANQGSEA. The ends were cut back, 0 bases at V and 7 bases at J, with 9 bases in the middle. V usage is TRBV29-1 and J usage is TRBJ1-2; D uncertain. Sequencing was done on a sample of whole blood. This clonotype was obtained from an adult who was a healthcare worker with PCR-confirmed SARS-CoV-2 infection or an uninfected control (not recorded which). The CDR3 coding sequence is TGCAGCGTTGAAGAATTGACTCCTGGCTACACCTTC. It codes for CSVEELTPGYTF.